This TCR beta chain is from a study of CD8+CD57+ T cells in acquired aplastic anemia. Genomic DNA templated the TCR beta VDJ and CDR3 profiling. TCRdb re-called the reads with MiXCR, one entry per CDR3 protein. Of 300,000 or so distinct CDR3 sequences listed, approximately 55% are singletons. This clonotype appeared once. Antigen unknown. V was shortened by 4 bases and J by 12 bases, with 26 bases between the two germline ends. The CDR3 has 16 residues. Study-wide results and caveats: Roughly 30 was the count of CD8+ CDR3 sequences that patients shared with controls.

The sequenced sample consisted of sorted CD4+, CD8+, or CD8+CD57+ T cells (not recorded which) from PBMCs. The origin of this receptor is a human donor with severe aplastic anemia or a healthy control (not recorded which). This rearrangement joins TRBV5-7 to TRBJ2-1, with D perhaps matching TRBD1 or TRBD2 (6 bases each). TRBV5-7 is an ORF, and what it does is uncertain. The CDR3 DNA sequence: TGTGCCAGCAGCAACACTACTCCGGGGGCTTTGGATGGGCAGTTCTTC. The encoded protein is CASSNTTPGALDGQFF.